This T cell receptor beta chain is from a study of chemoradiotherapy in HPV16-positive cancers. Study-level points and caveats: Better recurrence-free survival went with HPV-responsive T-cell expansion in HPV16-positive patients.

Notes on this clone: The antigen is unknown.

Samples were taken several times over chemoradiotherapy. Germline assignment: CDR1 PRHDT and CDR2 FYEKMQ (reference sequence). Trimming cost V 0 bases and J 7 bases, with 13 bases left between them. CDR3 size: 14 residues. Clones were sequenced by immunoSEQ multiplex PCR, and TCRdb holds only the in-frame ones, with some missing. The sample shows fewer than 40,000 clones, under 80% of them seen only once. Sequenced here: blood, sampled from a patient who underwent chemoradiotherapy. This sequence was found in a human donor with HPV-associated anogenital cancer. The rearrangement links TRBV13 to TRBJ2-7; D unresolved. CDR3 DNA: TGTGCCAGCAGCTTAGGTCTTGCCTGGTGGGAGCAGTACTTC. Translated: CASSLGLAWWEQYF. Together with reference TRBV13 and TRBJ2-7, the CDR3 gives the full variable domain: AAGVIQSPRHLIKEKRETATLKCYPIPRHDTVYWYQQGPGQDPQFLISFYEKMQSDKGSIPDRFSAQQFSDYHSELNMSSLELGDSALYFCASSLGLAWWEQYFGPGTRLTVT.